These 26 T cell receptor beta chains were all obtained from the same sample, sequenced in a study of T cells after yellow fever vaccination. TCRdb analysed the 5' RACE reads with MiXCR anew, one entry per CDR3 protein. The data contain 250,000 to 350,000 distinct CDR3 sequences, roughly 8.7% of them singletons. Sample: CD4+ T cells sorted from PBMCs, taken 5 days after the yellow fever booster vaccination. These receptors came from a man between 18 and 29 years old who received the YFV17D yellow fever vaccine.

This clonotype was counted many times. The CDR3 loop is CASRNSRLLEDYGYTF. Written as DNA, the CDR3 is TGTGCCAGCAGAAATTCTCGACTCCTGGAGGACTATGGCTACACCTTC. The chain has TRBV6-2 or TRBV6-3 and TRBJ1-2; no reliable D call. Trimming pared 6 bases from V and 3 bases from J, leaving 20 bases between. Germline-derived CDR1 and CDR2 are MNHEY and SVGEGT. This CDR3 contains 16 residues.

The V call is TRBV11-2, the J call TRBJ2-1; D ambiguous. The CDR3 is made up of 14 amino acids. V shed 5 bases and J shed 9 bases, with 17 bases lying between them. Looked up from germline, CDR1 is SGHAT and CDR2 is FQNNGV. DNA for the CDR3: TGTGCCAGCAGCCCCCGAGGTAGCTTGACTGAGCAGTTCTTC. This translates into CASSPRGSLTEQFF.

A few counts support this clonotype. This chain uses TRBV12-3 or TRBV12-4 with TRBJ1-2; a weak D match, TRBD1 (6 bases). Trimming shortened V by 5 bases and J by 2 bases, and 12 bases separated the two germline ends. The CDR3 contains 14 residues. The CDR3 DNA sequence: TGTGCCAGCAGTCCCACAGGGTCGAACTATGGCTACACCTTC. This gives the protein CASSPTGSNYGYTF.

The rearrangement links TRBV6-6 to TRBJ2-2, with TRBD1 identical over 9 bases. With V trimmed by 6 bases and J by 0 bases, 5 bases remained unmatched. The germline gives CDR1 MNHNY, CDR2 SVGAGI (reference sequence). This CDR3 is 16 amino acids long. CDR3 residues: CASSRGQGTNTGELFF. CDR3 in DNA: TGTGCCAGCAGCCGGGGACAGGGAACGAACACCGGGGAGCTGTTTTTT.

This clonotype was seen only a few times. The rearrangement joins TRBV10-1 to TRBJ2-1, with 12 positions matching TRBD2. The CDR3 runs 14 residues. V was clipped by 6 bases and J by 9 bases; unmatched bases: 6. Germline loops: CDR1 WNHNN, CDR2 SYGVQD (reference sequence). CDR3 coding DNA: TGCGCCAGCAGCGGACTAGCGGGGTCGGTTGAGCAGTTCTTC. Its translation is CASSGLAGSVEQFF.

This clonotype has a handful of counts. The chain combines TRBV24-1 with TRBJ1-2; D gene unclear. The CDR3 runs to 14 residues. The germline V gene encodes CDR1 KGHDR and CDR2 SFDVKD. Trimming took off 3 bases at V and 6 bases at J, with 13 bases between the two ends. CDR3 region: CATSDTAKGNGYTF. Here the CDR3 DNA reads TGTGCCACCAGTGATACCGCCAAGGGCAATGGCTACACCTTC.

J is TRBJ2-7 and V is TRBV5-1, with D possibly TRBD1 on 5 matching bases. Trimming cost V 0 bases and J 1 base, with 14 bases left between them. Germline V CDR1 and CDR2: SGHRS, YFSETQ. CDR3 length: 16 amino acids. CDR3 sequence: CASSLASGRASYEQYF. The CDR3, as DNA: TGCGCCAGCAGCTTGGCGTCTGGCAGGGCTTCCTACGAGCAGTACTTC.

The chain joins TRBV11-2 to TRBJ1-1; D unresolved. The CDR3 sequence is 13 residues long. Germline CDR1 SGHAT, CDR2 FQNNGV. Trimming took 7 bases from V and 3 from J, leaving 12 bases between them. The CDR3 sequence is CASKVSGDTEAFF. CDR3 DNA: TGTGCCAGCAAGGTTAGCGGGGACACTGAAGCTTTCTTT.

This clonotype occurred many times. The chain joins TRBV6-6 to TRBJ2-7, with D maybe TRBD1 (6 bases). Germline V gives CDR1 MNHNY, CDR2 SVGAGI (reference sequence). The CDR3 consists of 14 residues. The V end lost 5 bases, the J end lost 0 bases, and 11 bases lay between the germline ends. CDR3: CASSRATGSYEQYF. The CDR3 coding sequence is TGTGCCAGCAGTCGAGCGACAGGCTCCTACGAGCAGTACTTC.

V is TRBV27 and J is TRBJ1-1; 8 nucleotides align to TRBD1. Germline CDR1 and CDR2: MNHEY and SMNVEV (reference sequence). CDR3 length: 15 residues. Trimming at V came to 4 bases and at J to 5 bases, leaving 9 bases not matched to a gene. CDR3 in amino acids: CASSSWGTGRTEAFF. Written as DNA, the CDR3 is TGTGCCAGCAGTTCCTGGGGGACAGGAAGGACTGAAGCTTTCTTT.

This clonotype was found a few times. The chain recombines TRBV13 with TRBJ2-3; D not resolved. V lost 7 bases and J lost 2, with 13 bases in between. This CDR3 comprises 14 residues. Germline CDR1 PRHDT, CDR2 FYEKMQ (reference sequence). CDR3 nucleotides: TGTGCCAGCAATTTATGGTTACTCACAGATACGCAGTATTTT. Its translation is CASNLWLLTDTQYF.

This clonotype was seen at least ten times. The chain employs TRBV28 and TRBJ1-1; 7 nucleotides align to TRBD1. This CDR3 has 14 amino acids. With 5 bases clipped from V and 5 bases from J, the junction kept 8 bases outside the gene matches. Germline loops: CDR1 MDHEN, CDR2 SYDVKM. This CDR3 is CASSPQQGQTEAFF. The CDR3 DNA sequence: TGTGCCAGCAGTCCCCAACAGGGGCAGACTGAAGCTTTCTTT.

Points on this clonotype: At one of its ends the junction is not consistent with the germline gene, which may arise from a read error. V usage is TRBV4-3 and J usage is TRBJ2-2, with D perhaps given as TRBD1 or TRBD2 (5 bases each). The CDR3 is 11 residues long. Germline values: CDR1 LGHNA, CDR2 YSLEER. The CDR3 reads CASRGAGVLFF. As DNA, the CDR3 is TGCGCCAGCAGAGGGGCCGGGGTGCTGTTTTTT.

This clonotype was seen at least ten times. V usage is TRBV24-1 and J usage is TRBJ1-4, with 7 positions matching TRBD1. The ends lost 2 bases at V and 7 bases at J; junction bases unmatched: 9. The CDR3 is made up of 16 amino acids. Germline values: CDR1 KGHDR, CDR2 SFDVKD. The CDR3 sequence: CATSDSRQGDGEKLFF. The CDR3 DNA reads as TGTGCCACCAGTGATTCTCGACAGGGTGATGGTGAAAAACTGTTTTTT.

This clonotype has more than one count but fewer than ten. CDR3 sequence: CASSWSGGQPQHF. The CDR3 region has the DNA TGCGCCAGCAGCTGGAGCGGGGGCCAGCCCCAGCATTTT. The chain carries TRBV5-1 and TRBJ1-5; D is possibly TRBD1 (6 bases). Germline-derived CDR1 and CDR2 are SGHRS and YFSETQ. CDR3 length equals 13 residues. V lost 3 bases, J lost 7 bases, and 11 bases lay in between.

The chain links TRBV4-1 to TRBJ1-1, with unresolved D. Trimming cost V 1 base and J 6 bases, with 18 bases left between them. CDR3 length: 16 amino acids. Germline CDR1 and CDR2: MGHRA and YSYEKL. The CDR3 coding sequence is TGCGCCAGCAGCCAAGGTGTAACTTGGGGTGTGGCTGAAGCTTTCTTT. The encoded protein is CASSQGVTWGVAEAFF.

This clonotype has more than one count but fewer than ten. The CDR3 loop reads CASSFRGLGTDTQYF. In nucleotides, the CDR3 is TGTGCCAGCAGCTTTAGGGGACTCGGCACAGATACGCAGTATTTT. This chain uses TRBV7-3 with TRBJ2-3, with D maybe TRBD2 (6 bases). The CDR3 is 15 amino acids. The germline V and J ends were trimmed by 3 bases and 1 base, with 11 bases remaining between them. CDR1 is SGHTA, CDR2 FQGTGA, per germline.

In this sample, this clonotype turned up many times. V gene TRBV7-2 combines with J gene TRBJ2-7; maybe TRBD1 (5 bases). The germline gives CDR1 SGHTA, CDR2 FQGNSA. Trimming pared 5 bases from V and 0 bases from J, leaving 11 bases between. CDR3 length: 14 residues. In nucleotides, the CDR3 is TGTGCCAGCAGCCGGAACCAGGGCTCCTACGAGCAGTACTTC. As protein: CASSRNQGSYEQYF. Filled out from reference TRBV7-2 and TRBJ2-7, the complete variable domain reads GAGVSQSPSNKVTEKGKDVELRCDPISGHTALYWYRQSLGQGLEFLIYFQGNSAPDKSGLPSDRFSAERTGGSVSTLTIQRTQQEDSAVYLCASSRNQGSYEQYFGPGTRLTVT.

The rearrangement joins TRBV3-1 to TRBJ1-3; D ambiguous. Germline-derived CDR1 and CDR2 are LGHDT and YNNKEL (reference sequence). The CDR3 contains 16 residues. Trimming stripped 1 base from V and 4 bases from J, with 14 bases between. The CDR3 DNA reads TGTGCCAGCAGCCAAGCGGGGAAGGGTGCAGGAAACACCATATATTTT. Protein: CASSQAGKGAGNTIYF.

This clonotype was recorded at least ten times. The chain joins TRBV5-1 to TRBJ1-1, with a weak D call TRBD1 (6 bases). The CDR3 consists of 16 residues. V gave up 0 bases and J gave up 5 bases, with 17 bases separating them. Germline lookup yields CDR1 SGHRS and CDR2 YFSETQ. CDR3 sequence (DNA): TGCGCCAGCAGCTTGGCCGGGACACTCAGAGGGACTGAAGCTTTCTTT. It is translated as CASSLAGTLRGTEAFF.

In its sample, this clonotype was seen a few times. This rearrangement joins TRBV7-3 to TRBJ1-5; 8 bases line up with TRBD1. Germline CDR1 reads SGHTA; CDR2 reads FQGTGA. The CDR3 runs 14 residues. V shed 4 bases, J shed 7 bases, and the junction held 6 bases outside the gene matches. In DNA form, the CDR3 reads TGTGCCAGCAGCTCCACAGGGGGAGGCCAGCCCCAGCATTTT. Encoded protein: CASSSTGGGQPQHF. Drawing the rest from reference TRBV7-3 and TRBJ1-5, the complete variable domain is GAGVSQTPSNKVTEKGKYVELRCDPISGHTALYWYRQSLGQGPEFLIYFQGTGAADDSGLPNDRFFAVRPEGSVSTLKIQRTERGDSAVYLCASSSTGGGQPQHFGDGTRLSIL.

This clonotype was detected ten times or more. Compared with germline, one end of the junction differs, possibly owing to a read error. This chain uses TRBV12-3 or TRBV12-4 with TRBJ2-5, with D unresolved. The CDR3 is made up of 11 amino acids. The chain's CDR3 is CASSLAETQYF. In nucleotides, the CDR3 is TGTGCCAGCAGCTTAGCAGAGACCCAGTACTTC.

This clonotype was counted ten times or more. The V call is TRBV5-1, the J call TRBJ1-1; no clear D. V lost 5 bases to trimming and J lost 1 base, with 3 bases between them. The CDR3 spans 11 residues. Germline V gives CDR1 SGHRS, CDR2 YFSETQ. The CDR3 DNA reads as TGCGCCAGCAGGCAGAACACTGAAGCTTTCTTT. Protein sequence: CASRQNTEAFF.

This clonotype was counted only a few times. This chain uses TRBV28 with TRBJ2-1, with TRBD2 matching 9 bases. This CDR3 spans 16 amino acids. Germline V gives CDR1 MDHEN, CDR2 SYDVKM. V dropped 7 bases and J dropped 0; count of bases not matched to a gene: 7. The CDR3 protein is CASNAWRGGSYNEQFF. The CDR3 bases are TGTGCCAGCAACGCTTGGCGGGGGGGCTCCTACAATGAGCAGTTCTTC.

This sequence joins TRBV21-1 and TRBJ2-7; the table names TRBD1, a call not compared with the DNA. TRBV21-1 has pseudogene status. The CDR3 has 14 residues. The CDR3 here is CASSGSRDTYEQYV. The CDR3 nucleotides are TGTGCCAGCAGCGGGTCCCGGGACACCTACGAGCAGTACGTC.

This clonotype has at least ten counts. The rearrangement links TRBV5-1 to TRBJ2-1, with 7 positions matching TRBD2. The CDR3 extends over 16 amino acids. Germline CDR1 SGHRS, CDR2 YFSETQ. V shed 4 bases and J 5 bases; nucleotides not matched to a gene: 12. CDR3 region: CASSEKGRGNHNEQFF. CDR3 sequence (DNA): TGCGCCAGCAGCGAGAAGGGGAGGGGAAACCACAATGAGCAGTTCTTC.